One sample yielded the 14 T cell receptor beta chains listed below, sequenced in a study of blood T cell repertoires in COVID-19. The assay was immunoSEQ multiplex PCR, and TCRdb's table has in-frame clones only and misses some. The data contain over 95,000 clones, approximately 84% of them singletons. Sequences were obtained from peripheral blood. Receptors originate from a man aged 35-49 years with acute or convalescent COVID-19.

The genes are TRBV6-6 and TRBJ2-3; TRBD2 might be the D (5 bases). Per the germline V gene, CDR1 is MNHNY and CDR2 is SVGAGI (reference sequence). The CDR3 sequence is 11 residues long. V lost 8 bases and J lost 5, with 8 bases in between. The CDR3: CASRRGDTQYF. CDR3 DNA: TGTGCCAGCCGCCGGGGAGATACGCAGTATTTT.

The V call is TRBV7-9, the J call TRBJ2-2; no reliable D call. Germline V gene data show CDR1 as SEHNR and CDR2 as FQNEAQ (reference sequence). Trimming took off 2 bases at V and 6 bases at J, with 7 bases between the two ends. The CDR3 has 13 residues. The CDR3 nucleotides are TGTGCCAGCAGCTTAATACTTTCCGGGGAGCTGTTTTTT. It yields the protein CASSLILSGELFF.

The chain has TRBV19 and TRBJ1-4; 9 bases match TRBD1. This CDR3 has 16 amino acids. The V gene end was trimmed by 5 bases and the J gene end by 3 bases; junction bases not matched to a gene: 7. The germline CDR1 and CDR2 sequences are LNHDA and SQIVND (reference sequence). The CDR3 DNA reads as TGTGCCAGTAGTTACAGGGGGCTCGGCGCTAATGAAAAACTGTTTTTT. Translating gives CASSYRGLGANEKLFF.

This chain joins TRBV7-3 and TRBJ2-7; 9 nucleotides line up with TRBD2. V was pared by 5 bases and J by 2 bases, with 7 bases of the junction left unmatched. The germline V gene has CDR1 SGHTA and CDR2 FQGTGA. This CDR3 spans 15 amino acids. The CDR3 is CASSPAGGRAYEQYF. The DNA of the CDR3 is TGTGCCAGCAGCCCGGCGGGGGGGAGAGCCTACGAGCAGTACTTC. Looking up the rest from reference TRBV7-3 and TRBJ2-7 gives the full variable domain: GAGVSQTPSNKVTEKGKYVELRCDPISGHTALYWYRQSLGQGPEFLIYFQGTGAADDSGLPNDRFFAVRPEGSVSTLKIQRTERGDSAVYLCASSPAGGRAYEQYFGPGTRLTVT.

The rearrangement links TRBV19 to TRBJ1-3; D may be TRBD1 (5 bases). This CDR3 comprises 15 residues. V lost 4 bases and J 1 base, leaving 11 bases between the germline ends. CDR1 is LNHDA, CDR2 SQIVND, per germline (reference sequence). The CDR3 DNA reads TGTGCCAGTAGTAGTAATCAGGGTTCTGGAAACACCATATATTTT. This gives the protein CASSSNQGSGNTIYF.

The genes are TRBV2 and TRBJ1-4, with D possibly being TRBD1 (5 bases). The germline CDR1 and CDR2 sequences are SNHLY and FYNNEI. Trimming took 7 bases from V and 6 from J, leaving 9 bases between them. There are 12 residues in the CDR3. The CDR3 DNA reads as TGTGCCAGCAACAGGCTCCATGAAAAACTGTTTTTT. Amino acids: CASNRLHEKLFF.

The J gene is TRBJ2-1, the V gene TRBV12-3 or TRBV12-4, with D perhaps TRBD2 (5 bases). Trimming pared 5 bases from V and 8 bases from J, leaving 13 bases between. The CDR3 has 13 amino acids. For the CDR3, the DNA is TGTGCCAGCAGTGTACTAGGGAACCATGAGCAGTTCTTC. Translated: CASSVLGNHEQFF.

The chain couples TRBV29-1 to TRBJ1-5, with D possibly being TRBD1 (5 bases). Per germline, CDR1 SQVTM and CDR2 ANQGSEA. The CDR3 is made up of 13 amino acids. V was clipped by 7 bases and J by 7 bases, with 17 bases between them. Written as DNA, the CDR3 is TGCAGCGCACGATGGGGCGCCGGGCAGCCCCAGCATTTT. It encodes CSARWGAGQPQHF.

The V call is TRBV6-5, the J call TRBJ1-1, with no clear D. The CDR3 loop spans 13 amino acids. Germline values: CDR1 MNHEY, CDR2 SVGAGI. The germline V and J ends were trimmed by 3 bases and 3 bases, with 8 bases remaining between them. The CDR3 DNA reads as TGTGCCAGCAGTTATGTTGCGGACACTGAAGCTTTCTTT. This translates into CASSYVADTEAFF.

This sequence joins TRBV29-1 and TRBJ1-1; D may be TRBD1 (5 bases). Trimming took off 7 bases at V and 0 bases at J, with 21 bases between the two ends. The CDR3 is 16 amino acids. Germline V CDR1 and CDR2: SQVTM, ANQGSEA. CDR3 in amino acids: CSAPGGVGGLNTEAFF. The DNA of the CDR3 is TGCAGCGCCCCGGGGGGGGTCGGGGGTTTGAACACTGAAGCTTTCTTT.

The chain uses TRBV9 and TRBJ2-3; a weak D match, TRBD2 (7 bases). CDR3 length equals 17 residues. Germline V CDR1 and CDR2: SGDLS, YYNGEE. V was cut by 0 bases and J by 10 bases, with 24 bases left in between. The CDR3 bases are TGTGCCAGCAGCGTAGATCTGGGGGGGCAAGGACAAGGTGCGCAGTATTTT. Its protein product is CASSVDLGGQGQGAQYF.

The CDR3 DNA follows: TGTGCCAGCAGCGGACAGCACTCTGGGGCCAACGTCCTGACTTTC. Protein sequence: CASSGQHSGANVLTF. The genes are TRBV7-2 and TRBJ2-6; D is perhaps TRBD1 (6 bases). The CDR3 runs 15 residues. Germline CDR1 reads SGHTA; CDR2 reads FQGNSA. With 5 bases removed from V and 0 bases from J, the gap between germline ends came to 8 bases.

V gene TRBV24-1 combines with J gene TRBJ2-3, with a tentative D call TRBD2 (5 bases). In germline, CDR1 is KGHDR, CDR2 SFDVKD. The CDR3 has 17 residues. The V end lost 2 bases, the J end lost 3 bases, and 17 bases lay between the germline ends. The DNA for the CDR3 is TGTGCCACCAGTGATTCCGCCGGGTTCTGGGAGACAGATACGCAGTATTTT. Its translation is CATSDSAGFWETDTQYF.

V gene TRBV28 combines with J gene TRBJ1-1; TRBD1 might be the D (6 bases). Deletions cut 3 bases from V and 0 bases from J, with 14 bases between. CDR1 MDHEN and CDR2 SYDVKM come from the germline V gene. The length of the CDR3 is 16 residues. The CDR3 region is CASSLPPQGLNTEAFF. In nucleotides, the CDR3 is TGTGCCAGCAGTTTGCCCCCACAGGGATTGAACACTGAAGCTTTCTTT.